One and the same sample provided the 9 T cell receptor beta chains below, sequenced in a study of T cells in Graves' hyperthyroidism and ophthalmopathy. Authors of the study amplified TCR beta CDR3 regions from RNA transcripts. During a first-round RT-PCR of the TCR CDR3, the HTBI primer set was used. TCRdb redid the calling of the multiplex PCR reads with MiXCR, one entry per CDR3 protein. This table holds some 700,000 distinct CDR3 sequences, 17% found once. Material for sequencing was blood. These receptors all come from a man in his fifties with Graves' hyperthyroidism.

This clonotype was detected a few times. This chain links TRBV2 with TRBJ2-3, with D unclear. CDR3 size: 15 residues. The V end lost 5 bases, the J end lost 0 bases, and 12 bases lay between the germline ends. Germline values: CDR1 SNHLY, CDR2 FYNNEI. The CDR3 protein is CASSLRQTSTDTQYF. In DNA form, the CDR3 reads TGTGCCAGCAGTTTGAGACAAACTAGCACAGATACGCAGTATTTT.

This clonotype was counted many times. CDR3 nucleotides: TGTGCCAGCAGCTCCACGGACCGAGCGGGAAACATTCAGTACTTC. Protein: CASSSTDRAGNIQYF. The J gene is TRBJ2-4, the V gene TRBV11-3; a possible D gene is TRBD2 (6 bases). The CDR3 contains 15 residues. V was pared by 4 bases and J by 6 bases, with 16 bases between. Looked up from germline, CDR1 is SGHNT and CDR2 is YENEEA.

This clonotype was counted many times. The chain employs TRBV10-3 and TRBJ2-1; 7 bases align to TRBD2. CDR1 and CDR2 (germline): ENHRY, SYGVKD. The CDR3 consists of 15 residues. Trimming at V came to 3 bases and at J to 6 bases, leaving 8 bases not matched to a gene. CDR3 nucleotide sequence: TGTGCCATCAGTGACTCTGGACTAGTCGTCAATGAGCAGTTCTTC. Translated: CAISDSGLVVNEQFF.

This clonotype was recorded many times. The chain combines TRBV6-5 with TRBJ1-4; perhaps TRBD1 as D (5 bases). There are 16 residues in the CDR3. Germline CDR1 reads MNHEY; CDR2 reads SVGAGI. Trimming took off 0 bases at V and 0 bases at J, with 8 bases between the two ends. The chain's CDR3 is CASSYSGDATNEKLFF. CDR3 sequence (DNA): TGTGCCAGCAGTTACTCGGGGGATGCAACTAATGAAAAACTGTTTTTT.

For this clonotype: At one end the junction does not follow the germline gene, possibly because of a read error. The genes are TRBV9 and TRBJ1-1, with TRBD1 identical over 8 bases. Germline loops: CDR1 SGDLS, CDR2 YYNGEE. The CDR3 contains 18 residues. The CDR3 loop reads CASSAYIGQGRLNTGAFF. The CDR3 DNA reads TGTGCCAGCAGCGCCTATATAGGACAGGGCCGGTTGAACACTGGAGCTTTCTTT.

This clonotype was observed many times. This chain links TRBV10-3 with TRBJ1-1; 7 bases map to TRBD1. CDR3 length: 14 residues. With V trimmed by 2 bases and J by 1 base, 1 base remained unmatched. Per germline, CDR1 ENHRY and CDR2 SYGVKD. The CDR3 sequence: CAISERQGNTEAFF. CDR3 nucleotide sequence: TGTGCCATCAGTGAGAGACAGGGGAACACTGAAGCTTTCTTT.

Ten or more counts support this clonotype. CDR3 loop: CASSFALANYNEQFF. CDR3 in DNA: TGTGCCAGCAGTTTTGCGCTAGCGAATTACAATGAGCAGTTCTTC. The V gene is TRBV28, the J gene TRBJ2-1; D may be TRBD2 (6 bases). Germline CDR1 is MDHEN and CDR2 is SYDVKM. The CDR3 consists of 15 residues. V was trimmed by 3 bases and J by 4 bases, leaving 13 bases between them.

The chain is built from TRBV18 and TRBJ2-7, with 7 bases lining up with TRBD2. The CDR3 covers 15 residues. Germline V gene data show CDR1 as KGHSH and CDR2 as LQKENI. Germline trimming cut 0 bases from V and 4 bases from J; bases unmatched to any gene: 6. CDR3 region: CASSPPRASGYEQYF. In nucleotides, the CDR3 is TGTGCCAGCTCACCACCGAGGGCTAGCGGTTACGAGCAGTACTTC.

This clonotype was observed a few times. This rearrangement joins TRBV18 to TRBJ1-5, with TRBD1 identical over 7 bases. Germline values: CDR1 KGHSH, CDR2 LQKENI. After removal of 6 bases from V and 2 bases from J, the junction contained 10 bases not matched to a gene. There are 16 residues in the CDR3. The CDR3, as DNA: TGTGCCAGCTCGCCAGCCCCAGGGGGAGGCAATCAGCCCCAGCATTTT. Its protein product is CASSPAPGGGNQPQHF. Full variable domain (rest looked up from reference TRBV18 and TRBJ1-5): NAGVMQNPRHLVRRRGQEARLRCSPMKGHSHVYWYRQLPEEGLKFMVYLQKENIIDESGMPKERFSAEFPKEGPSILRIQQVVRGDSAAYFCASSPAPGGGNQPQHFGDGTRLSIL.